This T cell receptor (beta chain) was recorded in a study of blood T cell repertoires in COVID-19. Study background: COVID-19 samples from acute and convalescent phases originated in the United States, Italy and Spain. T cells, B-cell-depleted T cells, or PBMCs provided the cDNA or gDNA that served as material.

As originally analysed: Nucleated cell counts were estimated from reference gene primer amplification. Method: immunoSEQ multiplex PCR; TCRdb's copy keeps in-frame clones and lacks some. Clone size and the V and J calls come from that table; the DNA yielded D and trimming. The sample consists of some 400,000 clones, 80% to 90% of them appearing once. Seattle patients were enrolled while actively infected and followed longitudinally. The CDR3 is 15 residues long. Per the germline V gene, CDR1 is MNHEY and CDR2 is SMNVEV (reference sequence). Between the trimmed V and J ends, which lost 6 bases and 0 bases, there was a span of 12 bases.

Sequencing input: peripheral blood. The receptor comes from a woman aged 55-69 years with COVID-19, enrolled during active disease. V is TRBV27 and J is TRBJ2-1, with D unresolved. The CDR3 region has the DNA TGTGCCAGCAGGACAATTGGGCCCTCCTACAATGAGCAGTTCTTC. It specifies CASRTIGPSYNEQFF.